This is a list of T cell receptor beta chains from one sample in a study of blood T cell repertoires in COVID-19. The data were produced by immunoSEQ multiplex PCR, yet TCRdb's version contains in-frame clones alone and is incomplete. The sample lists about 62,000 clones; about 66% were seen once. The sequenced sample was PBMCs or T cells enriched from blood (not recorded which). These receptors all come from a woman aged 55-75 years who had been exposed to COVID-19. Both conserved end residues are part of each CDR3. Each record gives: D gene, J gene, clone size, V gene, CDR3 DNA, CDR3 protein. The D gene is left open where the match is weak. Not all rows give a size; the values are once, few, many and, for expanded clones, a class.

D: TRBD1
J: TRBJ1-4
size: once
V: TRBV6-5
DNA: TGTGCCAGCAGTTACTCGAGGACAGGGGATTCAAAACTGTTTTTT
CDR3: CASSYSRTGDSKLFF

D: .
J: TRBJ1-2
size: few
V: TRBV5-1
DNA: TGCGCCAGCAGCTTGGCCGCGGGGAGAGTTCGAGATGGCTACACCTTC
CDR3: CASSLAAGRVRDGYTF

D: TRBD1
J: TRBJ1-6
size: .
V: TRBV2
DNA: TGTGCCAGCAGGCAAGAGCAGGGGGCCGGATCACCCCTCCACTTT
CDR3: CASRQEQGAGSPLHF

D: .
J: TRBJ2-1
size: .
V: TRBV6-2/TRBV6-3
DNA: TGTGCCAGCAGTGTAGAGCCCGAAAATGAGCAGTTCTTC
CDR3: CASSVEPENEQFF

D: .
J: TRBJ2-1
size: .
V: TRBV19
DNA: TGTGCCAGTAGTATAGATACCGTCGGCAATGAGCAGTTCTTC
CDR3: CASSIDTVGNEQFF

D: TRBD2
J: TRBJ2-2
size: .
V: TRBV30
DNA: TGTGCCTGGAACCTCCCCCTAGCGGGGGTGATAGGGACCGGGGAGCTGTTTTTT
CDR3: CAWNLPLAGVIGTGELFF

D: .
J: TRBJ2-7
size: .
V: TRBV4-1
DNA: TGCGCCAGCAGCCCATGGTCAGACTCCTACGAGCAGTACTTC
CDR3: CASSPWSDSYEQYF

D: TRBD1
J: TRBJ1-1
size: many
V: TRBV19
DNA: TGTGCCAGTAGTACTCCGGGACAGGCGCACACTGAAGCTTTCTTT
CDR3: CASSTPGQAHTEAFF

D: TRBD2
J: TRBJ2-7
size: .
V: TRBV5-4
DNA: TGTGCCAGCAGCTCGCCGACTAACCCAGCGGGGGGTTTCTACGAGCAGTACTTC
CDR3: CASSSPTNPAGGFYEQYF

D: TRBD1
J: TRBJ1-2
size: .
V: TRBV6-5
DNA: TGTGCCAGCAGGACAGGGGGAGGCTACACCTTC
CDR3: CASRTGGGYTF

D: TRBD2
J: TRBJ2-7
size: once
V: TRBV6-2/TRBV6-3
DNA: TGTGCCAGCAGTTACTCGCGGCGGGAGGGCGAGCAGTACTTC
CDR3: CASSYSRREGEQYF

D: TRBD2
J: TRBJ2-1
size: .
V: TRBV11-3
DNA: TGTGCCAGCAGCCGTAGCGGGAGTGGTGGCAATGAGCAGTTCTTC
CDR3: CASSRSGSGGNEQFF

D: TRBD1
J: TRBJ1-6
size: many
V: TRBV9
DNA: TGTGCCAGCAGCGGCCAGACAGGGGCCACTTCACCCCTCCACTTT
CDR3: CASSGQTGATSPLHF

D: TRBD1
J: TRBJ1-2
size: .
V: TRBV19
DNA: TGTGCCAGTAGTTTTTCATACAGGGGAATCTCCTATGGCTACACCTTC
CDR3: CASSFSYRGISYGYTF

D: TRBD2
J: TRBJ2-3
size: .
V: TRBV7-3
DNA: TGTGCCAGCAGGCATAGCGGGGGGTCAGATACGCAGTATTTT
CDR3: CASRHSGGSDTQYF

D: .
J: TRBJ1-1
size: .
V: TRBV30
DNA: TGTGCCTGGAAATCCTGGAGGGACACTGAAGCTTTCTTT
CDR3: CAWKSWRDTEAFF

D: TRBD1
J: TRBJ2-2
size: once
V: TRBV3-1/TRBV3-2
DNA: TGTGCCAGCAGCCCCCCGACAGGGTCGAACACCGGGGAGCTGTTTTTT
CDR3: CASSPPTGSNTGELFF

D: .
J: TRBJ1-6
size: .
V: TRBV27
DNA: TGTGCCAGCAGTTTTGGATTGGAGGGACGGCTAAATTCACCCCTCCACTTT
CDR3: CASSFGLEGRLNSPLHF

D: TRBD1
J: TRBJ1-1
size: .
V: TRBV5-5
DNA: TGTGCCAGCAGCTTGACAGGGGCGACTGAAGCTTTCTTT
CDR3: CASSLTGATEAFF

D: .
J: TRBJ1-3
size: .
V: TRBV3-1/TRBV3-2
DNA: TGTGCCAGCAGCCAAGGTCGACAGAACACCATATATTTT
CDR3: CASSQGRQNTIYF

D: .
J: TRBJ1-1
size: .
V: TRBV7-2
DNA: TGTGCCAGCAGCTTAGATATCTCTGAAGCTTTCTTT
CDR3: CASSLDISEAFF

D: .
J: TRBJ1-2
size: .
V: TRBV19
DNA: TGTGCCACTATCGGAAGGGAGAACTATGGCTACACCTTC
CDR3: CATIGRENYGYTF

D: .
J: TRBJ2-2
size: .
V: TRBV6-5
DNA: TGTGCCAGCCACCGGGGGACCGGGGAGCTGTTTTTT
CDR3: CASHRGTGELFF

D: .
J: TRBJ2-6
size: .
V: TRBV6-2/TRBV6-3
DNA: TGTGCCAGCAGTTACAATATCCGGCAGGGTCTTCCTGGGGCCAACGTCCTGACTTTC
CDR3: CASSYNIRQGLPGANVLTF